The 27 T cell receptor beta chains given below trace back to one sample, sequenced in a study of radiation and T cells in renal cell carcinoma (dated by TCRdb to the early 2020s). Libraries were made using the immunoSEQ multiplex PCR assay. This immuneACCESS table, as held by TCRdb, lists in-frame sequences with V and J called but not all clones. Of the missing ones, under half trace to an unresolved V gene in checked studies; the others have no known cause. Within this sample are about 150,000 clones, with 65% to 90% of them counted one time only. The ten largest make up around a sixth of the sample. Sample time point, as interpreted from the label and publication: blood 4 weeks post-SBRT, at nephrectomy. The treatment or condition tag for this specimen amounts to: 15 Gy SBRT to primary tumor, nephrectomy 4 weeks later. The material was blood, obtained from a patient whose treatment included radiotherapy and nephrectomy. The receptors originated from a woman in her fifties or sixties with renal cell carcinoma.

The genes are TRBV4-1 and TRBJ2-7; D is unresolved. CDR3 length: 14 residues. Trimming took 0 bases from V and 4 from J, leaving 10 bases between them. The germline V gene has CDR1 MGHRA and CDR2 YSYEKL. In DNA form, the CDR3 reads TGCGCCAGCAGCCAAGATATCCGTGCGTACGAGCAGTACTTC. Translation: CASSQDIRAYEQYF.

V usage is TRBV11-2 and J usage is TRBJ2-7; D is unresolved. The germline CDR1 and CDR2 sequences are SGHAT and FQNNGV. The CDR3 consists of 13 residues. The V gene lost 5 bases and the J gene lost 3 bases, with 11 bases spanning the gap. The CDR3 coding sequence is TGTGCCAGCAGCCGGACGGAGTACTACGAGCAGTACTTC. Translating it yields CASSRTEYYEQYF. Full variable domain (missing parts from reference TRBV11-2 and TRBJ2-7): EAGVAQSPRYKIIEKRQSVAFWCNPISGHATLYWYQQILGQGPKLLIQFQNNGVVDDSQLPKDRFSAERLKGVDSTLKIQPAKLEDSAVYLCASSRTEYYEQYFGPGTRLTVT.

This sequence joins TRBV19 and TRBJ1-6; tentative D call: TRBD1 (5 bases). The V gene lost 6 bases and the J gene lost 5 bases, with 20 bases spanning the gap. Germline assignment: CDR1 LNHDA and CDR2 SQIVND (reference sequence). The length of the CDR3 is 17 residues. The CDR3 coding sequence is TGTGCCAGTAGCCAAAGAACCGGGACCGGCGATAATTCACCCCTCCACTTT. Translating gives CASSQRTGTGDNSPLHF.

The V gene is TRBV18, the J gene TRBJ1-1; D is unclear. Germline V lookup: CDR1 KGHSH, CDR2 LQKENI. The CDR3 has 15 residues. The V end lost 4 bases, the J end lost 1 base, and 13 bases lay between the germline ends. CDR3: CASSLGLGRNTEAFF. The CDR3 DNA reads as TGTGCCAGCTCACTGGGATTGGGGAGGAACACTGAAGCTTTCTTT.

This chain links TRBV7-9 with TRBJ2-5; no definite D call. Germline-derived CDR1 and CDR2 are SEHNR and FQNEAQ (reference sequence). The germline V and J ends were trimmed by 4 bases and 5 bases, with 8 bases remaining between them. The CDR3 is made up of 12 amino acids. The CDR3 reads CASSSPRETQYF. The CDR3 bases are TGTGCCAGCAGCTCCCCAAGGGAGACCCAGTACTTC.

The V and J genes are TRBV11-3 and TRBJ1-1; D is uncertain. The V gene's germline CDR1 is SGHNT and CDR2 YENEEA. The CDR3 has 15 residues. Trimming stripped 0 bases from V and 6 bases from J, with 14 bases between. CDR3 loop: CASSLEACWVPEAFF. CDR3 in DNA: TGTGCCAGCAGCTTAGAAGCCTGTTGGGTCCCTGAAGCTTTCTTT. The variable domain in full, with the rest retrieved from reference TRBV11-3 and TRBJ1-1, is EAGVVQSPRYKIIEKKQPVAFWCNPISGHNTLYWYLQNLGQGPELLIRYENEEAVDDSQLPKDRFSAERLKGVDSTLKIQPAELGDSAVYLCASSLEACWVPEAFFGQGTRLTVV.

V and J are TRBV18 and TRBJ2-3, with 9 bases identical to TRBD1. Germline loops: CDR1 KGHSH, CDR2 LQKENI. After removal of 3 bases from V and 0 bases from J, the junction contained 4 bases not matched to a gene. The CDR3 is 16 residues long. CDR3 in DNA: TGTGCCAGCTCACCTCGGGACAGGGCTAGCACAGATACGCAGTATTTT. Encoded protein: CASSPRDRASTDTQYF.

This sequence joins TRBV27 and TRBJ1-4, with D tentatively TRBD1 (6 bases). The CDR3 runs 15 residues. V was clipped by 4 bases and J by 2 bases, with 11 bases between them. CDR1 MNHEY and CDR2 SMNVEV come from the germline V gene (reference sequence). The CDR3 DNA is TGTGCCAGCAGTTGGGGGCTGTCTACTAATGAAAAACTGTTTTTT. Translated: CASSWGLSTNEKLFF.

This clone appeared a single time. The chain uses TRBV4-1 and TRBJ1-4, with D unclear. V lost 1 base and J lost 0, with 3 bases in between. The CDR3 loop spans 14 amino acids. Germline CDR1 is MGHRA and CDR2 is YSYEKL. The CDR3 DNA follows: TGCGCCAGCAGCCAAGGATCAACTAATGAAAAACTGTTTTTT. This codes for CASSQGSTNEKLFF.

The CDR3 spells CAISELGFGGGTEAFF. The CDR3 nucleotides are TGTGCCATCAGTGAATTGGGATTCGGGGGAGGCACTGAAGCTTTCTTT. The rearrangement links TRBV10-3 to TRBJ1-1; a weak D match, TRBD1 (5 bases). The V and J ends lost 3 bases and 4 bases respectively, with 18 bases between them. Germline CDR1 reads ENHRY; CDR2 reads SYGVKD. The CDR3 contains 16 residues.

The chain's CDR3 is CASSQLGAHEKLFF. The DNA of the CDR3 is TGTGCCAGCAGCCAACTGGGGGCGCACGAAAAACTGTTTTTT. The chain uses TRBV14 and TRBJ1-4; a possible D gene is TRBD1 (6 bases). CDR1 is SGHDN and CDR2 is FVKESK in the germline V gene. V was pared by 2 bases and J by 8 bases, with 12 bases between. CDR3 length: 14 amino acids.

This clone was counted a few times. V is TRBV15 and J is TRBJ1-5; the D gene is possibly TRBD1 (5 bases). Germline-derived CDR1 and CDR2 are LNHNV and YYDKDF (reference sequence). The V end was cut by 1 base, the J end by 7 bases, with 8 bases between. The CDR3 loop spans 13 amino acids. In DNA, the CDR3 is TGTGCCACCAGCAGAGTTAGGGGACAGCCCCAGCATTTT. This codes for CATSRVRGQPQHF.

The chain uses TRBV11-2 and TRBJ1-3, with D perhaps TRBD1 (5 bases). The germline CDR1 and CDR2 sequences are SGHAT and FQNNGV. The V end was cut by 5 bases, the J end by 2 bases, with 16 bases between. CDR3 size: 16 residues. The CDR3 DNA is TGTGCCAGCAGCCCACACCTGCAGGGCACTGGAAACACCATATATTTT. Translation: CASSPHLQGTGNTIYF.

The J gene is TRBJ1-2, the V gene TRBV27, with D possibly being TRBD1 (5 bases). The V and J ends lost 6 bases and 9 bases respectively, with 23 bases between them. Per the germline V gene, CDR1 is MNHEY and CDR2 is SMNVEV (reference sequence). The CDR3 runs 15 residues. The CDR3 sequence is CASSQGLNEGWSYTF. CDR3 nucleotides: TGTGCCAGCAGCCAGGGACTGAATGAGGGCTGGAGCTACACCTTC.

V gene TRBV6-1 combines with J gene TRBJ2-3, with D perhaps TRBD2 (5 bases). The germline gives CDR1 MNHNS, CDR2 SASEGT. The CDR3 has 14 amino acids. V lost 7 bases and J 5 bases, leaving 16 bases between the germline ends. CDR3: CASKGATWQDTQYF. The CDR3 DNA reads as TGTGCCAGCAAGGGAGCCACCTGGCAAGATACGCAGTATTTT.

This rearrangement joins TRBV11-3 to TRBJ2-7, with D hard to call. The CDR3 covers 11 residues. Looked up from germline, CDR1 is SGHNT and CDR2 is YENEEA. The V and J ends lost 0 bases and 4 bases respectively, with 1 base between them. CDR3 DNA sequence: TGTGCCAGCAGCTTAGATTACGAGCAGTACTTC. Translated: CASSLDYEQYF.

J is TRBJ2-5 and V is TRBV29-1; D may be TRBD2 (6 bases). Germline V gene sequence: CDR1 SQVTM, CDR2 ANQGSEA. The CDR3 consists of 15 residues. Trimming left V 1 base short and J 2 bases short, with 14 bases between. CDR3 in DNA: TGCAGCGTTGAAGGGGGGGAGGCCCTTCAAGAGACCCAGTACTTC. Translated, it gives CSVEGGEALQETQYF.

The chain couples TRBV4-2 to TRBJ2-2; 8 nucleotides match TRBD2. The germline CDR1 and CDR2 sequences are LGHNA and YNFKEQ. The ends lost 11 bases at V and 6 bases at J; junction bases unmatched: 14. The CDR3 covers 15 residues. The CDR3 is CASRKGGTRPGELFF. CDR3 nucleotides: TGTGCCTCCCGAAAGGGCGGGACTAGGCCCGGGGAGCTGTTTTTT.

With respect to this clone: One end of the junction fails to match germline, which may point to a read error. The rearrangement links TRBV18 to TRBJ1-1, with 7 bases aligning to TRBD1. Germline V lookup: CDR1 KGHSH, CDR2 LQKENI. There are 14 residues in the CDR3. The CDR3 reads CASSPQGANPEAFF. Written as DNA, the CDR3 is TGTGCCAGCTCACCACAGGGGGCGAACCCTGAAGCTTTCTTT.

This rearrangement joins TRBV27 to TRBJ2-5; no definite D call. Germline CDR1 reads MNHEY; CDR2 reads SMNVEV (reference sequence). This CDR3 is built from 14 residues. Trimming took off 9 bases at V and 5 bases at J, with 19 bases between the two ends. As DNA, the CDR3 is TGTGCCAGGGGTGGTCAGCAAAATGGGGAGACCCAGTACTTC. Its translation is CARGGQQNGETQYF.

The J gene is TRBJ2-2, the V gene TRBV7-2; D call uncertain. There are 14 residues in the CDR3. Per the germline V gene, CDR1 is SGHTA and CDR2 is FQGNSA. Trimming took 8 bases from V and 1 from J, leaving 11 bases between them. In DNA, the CDR3 is TGTGCCAGCGGCCGGGCCCAGAACACCGGGGAGCTGTTTTTT. Encoded protein: CASGRAQNTGELFF.

This chain links TRBV5-6 with TRBJ2-5, with 7 positions matching TRBD1. The J call may be faulty, since TRBJ2-7 better matches the DNA end. Germline CDR1 SGHDT, CDR2 YYEEEE. The CDR3 length is 15 residues. The CDR3 spells CASKLGQDLSYEQYF. CDR3 coding DNA: TGTGCCAGCAAACTCGGACAGGACCTCTCCTACGAGCAGTACTTC.

This rearrangement joins TRBV11-3 to TRBJ2-3; D could derive from TRBD1 or TRBD2 (5 bases each). Looked up from germline, CDR1 is SGHNT and CDR2 is YENEEA. This CDR3 spans 15 amino acids. V was shortened by 5 bases and J by 0 bases, with 12 bases between the two germline ends. The CDR3 spells CASSRTGQSTDTQYF. CDR3 bases: TGTGCCAGCAGCCGAACGGGGCAGAGCACAGATACGCAGTATTTT. Variable domain in full (rest from reference TRBV11-3 and TRBJ2-3): EAGVVQSPRYKIIEKKQPVAFWCNPISGHNTLYWYLQNLGQGPELLIRYENEEAVDDSQLPKDRFSAERLKGVDSTLKIQPAELGDSAVYLCASSRTGQSTDTQYFGPGTRLTVL.

The chain's CDR3 is CASSQVTGARYEQYF. The CDR3 DNA sequence: TGCGCCAGCAGCCAAGTGACTGGGGCGAGGTACGAGCAGTACTTC. The chain uses TRBV4-3 and TRBJ2-7; a weak D match, TRBD1 (5 bases). The CDR3 has 15 residues. Trimming stripped 1 base from V and 4 bases from J, with 14 bases between. Germline V gene lookup returns CDR1 LGHNA and CDR2 YSLEER.

This chain uses TRBV7-2 with TRBJ1-6; D uncertain. Trimming stripped 3 bases from V and 10 bases from J, with 13 bases between. The germline V gene has CDR1 SGHTA and CDR2 FQGNSA. The CDR3 loop spans 14 amino acids. As DNA, the CDR3 is TGTGCCAGCAGCTTCCGATCGGGAGGGTCACCCCTCCACTTT. It encodes CASSFRSGGSPLHF. The variable domain in full, with the rest retrieved from reference TRBV7-2 and TRBJ1-6, is GAGVSQSPSNKVTEKGKDVELRCDPISGHTALYWYRQSLGQGLEFLIYFQGNSAPDKSGLPSDRFSAERTGGSVSTLTIQRTQQEDSAVYLCASSFRSGGSPLHFGNGTRLTVT.

The V gene is TRBV7-2, the J gene TRBJ2-1, with D maybe TRBD2 (6 bases). CDR1 SGHTA and CDR2 FQGNSA come from the germline V gene. V lost 1 base to trimming and J lost 2 bases, with 12 bases between them. There are 16 residues in the CDR3. The CDR3 is CASSLGGGATYNEQFF. CDR3 DNA: TGTGCCAGCAGCTTAGGAGGCGGGGCTACCTACAATGAGCAGTTCTTC.

The chain is built from TRBV2 and TRBJ1-5; D may be TRBD1 (6 bases). Germline CDR1 reads SNHLY; CDR2 reads FYNNEI. Trimming took off 1 base at V and 4 bases at J, with 8 bases between the two ends. The CDR3 has 14 residues. The CDR3 reads CASSEGDNNQPQHF. CDR3 DNA: TGTGCCAGCAGTGAAGGGGACAATAATCAGCCCCAGCATTTT.